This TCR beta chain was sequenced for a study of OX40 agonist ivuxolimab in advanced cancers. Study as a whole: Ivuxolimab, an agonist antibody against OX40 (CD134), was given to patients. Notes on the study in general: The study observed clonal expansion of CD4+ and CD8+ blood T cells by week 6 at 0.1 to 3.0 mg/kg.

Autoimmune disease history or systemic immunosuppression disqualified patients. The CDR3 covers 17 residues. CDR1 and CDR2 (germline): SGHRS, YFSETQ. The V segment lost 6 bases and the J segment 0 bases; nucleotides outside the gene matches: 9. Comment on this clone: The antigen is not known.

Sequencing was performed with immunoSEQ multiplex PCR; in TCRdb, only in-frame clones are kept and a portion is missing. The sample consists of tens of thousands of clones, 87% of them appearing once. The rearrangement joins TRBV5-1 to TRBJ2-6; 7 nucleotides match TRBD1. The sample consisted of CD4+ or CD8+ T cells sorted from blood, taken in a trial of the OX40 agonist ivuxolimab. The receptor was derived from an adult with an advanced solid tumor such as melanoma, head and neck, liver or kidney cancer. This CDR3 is CASNNRDSLSGANVLTF. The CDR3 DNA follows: TGCGCCAGCAACAACCGGGACAGTCTCTCTGGGGCCAACGTCCTGACTTTC.